The entry below describes one TCR beta chain. Its matching antigen is unknown. This sample was included in a study of T cells in localized non-small cell lung cancer. Overall study results and limits: A median of around 60 clones ranked among the top 100 in tumor appeared in adjacent lung.

Sequenced by immunoSEQ multiplex PCR; TCRdb stores in-frame clones only, minus some. The sample lists roughly 25,000 clones, 70% to 90% occurring once. With 4 bases clipped from V and 2 bases from J, the junction kept 10 bases outside the gene matches. This CDR3 comprises 18 residues. The germline CDR1 and CDR2 sequences are SGDLS and YYNGEE. The chain has TRBV9 and TRBJ2-3; TRBD2 matches at 13 bases. Specimen: peripheral blood, collected before any cancer treatment. The sequence derives from a male donor aged 60 or older with stage II squamous cell lung carcinoma. CDR3 loop: CASSSGWGLAGSTDTQYF. In DNA, the CDR3 is TGTGCCAGCAGCTCGGGATGGGGACTAGCGGGGTCCACAGATACGCAGTATTTT. Full variable domain (remainder filled in from reference TRBV9 and TRBJ2-3): DSGVTQTPKHLITATGQRVTLRCSPRSGDLSVYWYQQSLDQGLQFLIQYYNGEERAKGNILERFSAQQFPDLHSELNLSSLELGDSALYFCASSSGWGLAGSTDTQYFGPGTRLTVL.